These 6 T cell receptor beta chains share one sample of origin, sequenced in a study of T cell responses to AZD1222 COVID-19 vaccine. TCRdb's copy holds only in-frame clones and misses some; the assay was immunoSEQ multiplex PCR. The sample consists of about 180,000 clones, 85% to 90% of them appearing once. This material consisted of peripheral blood, taken on day 0 of AZD1222 vaccination. The receptor source for this set is an adult in good health.

This clone was detected only a few times. This CDR3 reads CSASPSRALFGYTF. CDR3 DNA: TGCAGTGCTAGTCCGTCCAGGGCCCTCTTTGGCTACACCTTC. V and J are TRBV20-1 and TRBJ1-2; TRBD1 might be the D (5 bases). Per germline, CDR1 DFQATT and CDR2 SNEGSKA (reference sequence). The ends were cut back, 3 bases at V and 7 bases at J, with 18 bases in the middle. This CDR3 has 14 amino acids.

This rearrangement joins TRBV7-9 to TRBJ2-3; weak D call: TRBD2 (5 bases). CDR3 length: 15 amino acids. Germline CDR1 reads SEHNR; CDR2 reads FQNEAQ (reference sequence). The V gene lost 5 bases and the J gene lost 0 bases, with 12 bases spanning the gap. The CDR3 nucleotides are TGTGCCAGCAGCACCCCGGGGTCTAGCACAGATACGCAGTATTTT. Translation: CASSTPGSSTDTQYF.

V usage is TRBV6-1 and J usage is TRBJ2-7; D not resolved. The CDR3 is 16 amino acids. Trimming took off 4 bases at V and 5 bases at J, with 21 bases between the two ends. CDR1 MNHNS and CDR2 SASEGT come from the germline V gene. The CDR3 DNA follows: TGTGCCAGCAGTGCCCTCGTGACGGGTATGATCCACGAGCAGTACTTC. Its translation is CASSALVTGMIHEQYF.

This chain joins TRBV7-2 and TRBJ2-3, with D perhaps matching TRBD1 (6 bases). Per germline, CDR1 SGHTA and CDR2 FQGNSA. This CDR3 has 15 amino acids. V gave up 0 bases and J gave up 6 bases, with 13 bases separating them. The CDR3 here is CASSLAGADSDTQYF. CDR3 DNA: TGTGCCAGCAGCTTAGCGGGGGCCGATTCGGATACGCAGTATTTT.

This chain links TRBV27 with TRBJ2-2, with 7 nucleotides matching TRBD2. V shed 2 bases, J shed 6 bases, and the junction held 3 bases outside the gene matches. From germline, CDR1 is MNHEY and CDR2 SMNVEV (reference sequence). This CDR3 is 14 amino acids long. This chain's CDR3 is CASSLAGVPGELFF. CDR3 sequence (DNA): TGTGCCAGCAGTTTAGCGGGGGTTCCCGGGGAGCTGTTTTTT.

The rearrangement joins TRBV4-1 to TRBJ1-1; 7 bases are a match to TRBD1. The CDR3 runs to 14 residues. The V and J ends lost 2 bases and 7 bases, in that order; junction bases with no gene match: 7. From germline, CDR1 is MGHRA and CDR2 YSYEKL. CDR3 DNA: TGCGCCAGCAGCCAAAGCCCGGACAGGAATGAAGCTTTCTTT. Protein sequence: CASSQSPDRNEAFF.